Listed below are T cell receptor beta chains from one sample, sequenced in a study of post-analysis software for immune sequencing data. In TCRdb, the PCR reads were re-called with MiXCR into one record per CDR3 protein. The table has around 400,000 distinct CDR3 sequences, less than 35% seen once. Sequencing input: blood. The source is a girl aged 10 to 17 with multiple sclerosis. The CDR3 runs from the conserved cysteine through the conserved F or W.

J gene | V gene | CDR3 protein
TRBJ2-7 | TRBV6-1 | CASSRDSFYEQYF
TRBJ2-5 | TRBV5-1 | CASSLKRGQETQYF
NA | TRBV6-1 | CASSEQGLAGAGTQYF
TRBJ2-2 | TRBV9 | CTSSVEGTVNTGELFF
TRBJ1-1 | TRBV5-1 | CASSSAGQGMNTEAFF
TRBJ1-6 | TRBV5-1 | CASSLVDSHSPLHF
TRBJ2-3 | TRBV20-1 | CSARVIKETADTQYF
TRBJ1-1 | TRBV20-1 | CSARGGGMNTEAFF
TRBJ1-2 | TRBV5-1 | CASSWGDANYGYTF
TRBJ2-7 | TRBV15 | CATSREGPGEGYEQYF
TRBJ2-1 | TRBV10-3 | CAISDRQGGETQFF
TRBJ2-7 | TRBV21-1 | CASRRIFSSYEQYF
TRBJ1-4 | TRBV9 | CASSAGQSTNEKLFF
TRBJ2-7 | TRBV29-1 | CSVDLTGRSYEQYF
TRBJ1-2 | TRBV10-3 | CAISEGTTYYGYTF
TRBJ2-7 | TRBV12-3/TRBV12-4 | CASRQLAGGAYEQYF